Each of the 27 T cell receptor beta chains below was sequenced from the same sample in a study of PD-L1 blockade in urothelial cancer. Described time point: pretreatment peripheral blood. The method was immunoSEQ multiplex PCR; TCRdb's version includes in-frame clones alone and lacks a portion of them. The sample lists tens of thousands of clones; 87% were seen once. The sample consisted of PBMCs, taken around atezolizumab (anti-PD-L1) treatment. The receptors shown here come from an older woman with urothelial cancer.

The J gene is TRBJ1-2, the V gene TRBV11-2; tentative D call: TRBD1 (5 bases). This CDR3 is 14 amino acids long. The germline CDR1 and CDR2 sequences are SGHAT and FQNNGV. Trimming removed 1 base from V and 7 bases from J, with 13 bases in between. This CDR3 is CASSLGRGFFGYTF. The CDR3 nucleotides are TGTGCCAGCAGCTTAGGGAGGGGTTTCTTTGGCTACACCTTC. Together with reference TRBV11-2 and TRBJ1-2, the CDR3 gives the full variable domain: EAGVAQSPRYKIIEKRQSVAFWCNPISGHATLYWYQQILGQGPKLLIQFQNNGVVDDSQLPKDRFSAERLKGVDSTLKIQPAKLEDSAVYLCASSLGRGFFGYTFGSGTRLTVV.

In DNA, the CDR3 is TGTGCCAGCAGTTTAACGCGGGGAAGGGCCTCGCCGGTGACTGAAGCTTTCTTT. Its translation is CASSLTRGRASPVTEAFF. This chain joins TRBV27 and TRBJ1-1; unclear D gene. The CDR3 has 18 amino acids. V lost 2 bases, J lost 5 bases, and 24 bases lay in between. The germline V gene encodes CDR1 MNHEY and CDR2 SMNVEV (reference sequence).

As DNA, the CDR3 is TGTGCCAGCAGCTCTGGACTATACACAGATACGCAGTATTTT. This translates into CASSSGLYTDTQYF. V gene TRBV7-2 combines with J gene TRBJ2-3, with D tentatively TRBD2 (6 bases). Germline V gene sequence: CDR1 SGHTA, CDR2 FQGNSA. This CDR3 contains 14 residues. V lost 4 bases, J lost 2 bases, and 10 bases lay in between.

This chain links TRBV4-3 with TRBJ2-7; 10 bases fit TRBD1. Germline assignment: CDR1 LGHNA and CDR2 YSLEER. This CDR3 region has 17 residues. The V gene end was trimmed by 3 bases and the J gene end by 0 bases; junction bases not matched to a gene: 8. The CDR3 DNA reads as TGCGCCAGCAGCCAGGGAACCGGGACAGGGGACTCCTACGAGCAGTACTTC. As protein: CASSQGTGTGDSYEQYF.

The V gene is TRBV5-4, the J gene TRBJ1-6; TRBD1 might be the D (5 bases). Trimming removed 5 bases at V and 8 bases at J, with 17 bases between. The germline V gene has CDR1 SGHNT and CDR2 YYREEE (reference sequence). The CDR3 covers 15 residues. The CDR3 DNA sequence: TGTGCCAGCAGTCCCGGACCTTGGGGGGATTCACCCCTCCACTTT. It codes for CASSPGPWGDSPLHF.

This sequence joins TRBV9 and TRBJ2-2, with 11 bases matching TRBD1. V shed 4 bases, J shed 8 bases, and the junction held 7 bases outside the gene matches. CDR1 and CDR2 (germline): SGDLS, YYNGEE. CDR3 size: 15 residues. CDR3 nucleotide sequence: TGTGCCAGCAGCCGTGGACAGGGGGCAGGGGGGGAGCTGTTTTTT. Translation gives CASSRGQGAGGELFF. Combining the CDR3 with reference TRBV9 and TRBJ2-2 gives the whole variable domain DSGVTQTPKHLITATGQRVTLRCSPRSGDLSVYWYQQSLDQGLQFLIQYYNGEERAKGNILERFSAQQFPDLHSELNLSSLELGDSALYFCASSRGQGAGGELFFGEGSRLTVL.

This chain joins TRBV19 and TRBJ1-5; D is ambiguous. Germline lookup yields CDR1 LNHDA and CDR2 SQIVND (reference sequence). Trimming removed 3 bases from V and 2 bases from J, with 11 bases in between. CDR3 length: 15 amino acids. The CDR3 here is CASSILSQGNQPQHF. CDR3 nucleotide sequence: TGTGCCAGTAGTATTTTAAGCCAGGGCAATCAGCCCCAGCATTTT.

The chain links TRBV19 to TRBJ2-1; TRBD2 matches 8 bases. Germline V gene sequence: CDR1 LNHDA, CDR2 SQIVND (reference sequence). The CDR3 runs to 15 residues. Trimming removed 5 bases from V and 5 bases from J; junction bases left unmatched: 8. The CDR3 nucleotides read TGTGCCAGTAGTGGGACCGGGAGGGGACACAATGAGCAGTTCTTC. The encoded protein is CASSGTGRGHNEQFF.

The chain joins TRBV5-4 to TRBJ2-5; tentatively, D is TRBD1 (6 bases). Germline lookup yields CDR1 SGHNT and CDR2 YYREEE (reference sequence). This CDR3 comprises 13 residues. The V end was cut by 5 bases, the J end by 1 base, with 9 bases between. The CDR3 DNA is TGTGCCAGCAGGGCGGACAGCCAAGAGACCCAGTACTTC. It yields the protein CASRADSQETQYF.

This chain connects TRBV28 to TRBJ1-2; 8 bases align to TRBD1. CDR1 and CDR2 from the germline V gene are MDHEN and SYDVKM. The CDR3 totals 14 residues. The V segment lost 10 bases and the J segment 5 bases; nucleotides outside the gene matches: 12. CDR3 protein: CATTGTGDLYGYTF. DNA of the CDR3: TGTGCCACAACCGGGACAGGAGATCTATATGGCTACACCTTC.

This clone occurred a few times. V is TRBV27 and J is TRBJ2-7; 9 nucleotides align to TRBD1. Germline assignment: CDR1 MNHEY and CDR2 SMNVEV (reference sequence). V dropped 4 bases and J dropped 3; count of bases not matched to a gene: 13. The CDR3 covers 17 residues. Here the CDR3 DNA reads TGTGCCAGCAGTTCGTCGGGACAGGGCTTCCCGCACTACGAGCAGTACTTC. Protein: CASSSSGQGFPHYEQYF.

The CDR3 loop reads CSVLTLNPGQIDYGYTF. CDR3 coding DNA: TGCAGCGTTTTAACACTAAACCCCGGACAAATAGACTATGGCTACACCTTC. V usage is TRBV29-1 and J usage is TRBJ1-2; D perhaps matches TRBD1 (5 bases). Germline V gene sequence: CDR1 SQVTM, CDR2 ANQGSEA. V gave up 5 bases and J gave up 3 bases, with 25 bases separating them. There are 17 residues in the CDR3.

This clone has just a few counts. The rearrangement joins TRBV7-2 to TRBJ1-2; 7 bases match TRBD1. Germline V lookup: CDR1 SGHTA, CDR2 FQGNSA. This CDR3 has 14 residues. After removal of 4 bases from V and 3 bases from J, the junction contained 5 bases not matched to a gene. CDR3 nucleotide sequence: TGTGCCAGCAGCTCAGGCACAGGGGACTATGGCTACACCTTC. Protein: CASSSGTGDYGYTF.

The chain joins TRBV25-1 to TRBJ2-1; possible D gene TRBD2, 6 bases. From germline, CDR1 is MGHDK and CDR2 SYGVNS. With 6 bases removed from V and 12 bases from J, the gap between germline ends came to 24 bases. The CDR3 runs 15 residues. CDR3 DNA: TGTGCCAGCAGCCCCGGCACCAGCGGGCTCGCGAGGCAGTTCTTC. Translating gives CASSPGTSGLARQFF.

The V call is TRBV5-4, the J call TRBJ1-5; TRBD1 might be the D (5 bases). CDR3 size: 13 residues. V was trimmed by 1 base and J by 5 bases, leaving 7 bases between them. Germline lookup yields CDR1 SGHNT and CDR2 YYREEE (reference sequence). The CDR3: CASSLQGDQPQHF. In DNA form, the CDR3 reads TGTGCCAGCAGCTTGCAGGGCGATCAGCCCCAGCATTTT.

J is TRBJ2-5 and V is TRBV7-2; a weak D match, TRBD1 (6 bases). Germline lookup yields CDR1 SGHTA and CDR2 FQGNSA. The CDR3 sequence is 11 residues long. Trimming stripped 5 bases from V and 13 bases from J, with 14 bases between. The CDR3 is CASSSRDTGYF. CDR3 bases: TGTGCCAGCAGCAGCCGGGACACCGGGTACTTC.

The gene calls are TRBV5-6 and TRBJ1-2, with 9 nucleotides matching TRBD1. The junction had 7 bases not matched to a gene; V was cut back by 4 bases and J by 3 bases. This CDR3 region has 15 residues. Germline assignment: CDR1 SGHDT and CDR2 YYEEEE. CDR3 amino acids: CASSRIQGAHYGYTF. The CDR3 DNA reads as TGTGCCAGCAGCCGTATACAGGGGGCCCACTATGGCTACACCTTC. Filled out from reference TRBV5-6 and TRBJ1-2, the complete variable domain reads DAGVTQSPTHLIKTRGQQVTLRCSPKSGHDTVSWYQQALGQGPQFIFQYYEEEERQRGNFPDRFSGHQFPNYSSELNVNALLLGDSALYLCASSRIQGAHYGYTFGSGTRLTVV.

This chain links TRBV5-1 with TRBJ1-6; tentatively, D is TRBD1 (6 bases). The CDR3 length is 14 residues. The germline V gene encodes CDR1 SGHRS and CDR2 YFSETQ. V shed 1 base and J shed 8 bases, with 10 bases lying between them. The CDR3, as DNA: TGCGCCAGCAGCTTGACAGGGAACGATTCACCCCTCCACTTT. Translated, it gives CASSLTGNDSPLHF. Full variable domain (remainder filled in from reference TRBV5-1 and TRBJ1-6): KAGVTQTPRYLIKTRGQQVTLSCSPISGHRSVSWYQQTPGQGLQFLFEYFSETQRNKGNFPGRFSGRQFSNSRSEMNVSTLELGDSALYLCASSLTGNDSPLHFGNGTRLTVT.

The chain uses TRBV19 and TRBJ2-1; 12 bases match TRBD2. From germline, CDR1 is LNHDA and CDR2 SQIVND (reference sequence). The CDR3 sequence is 15 residues long. Trimming took 4 bases from V and 8 from J; bases not matched to a gene: 6. The CDR3 bases are TGTGCCAGTAGTACACTAGCGGGGGGAGAGGATGAGCAGTTCTTC. This translates into CASSTLAGGEDEQFF.

V is TRBV29-1 and J is TRBJ2-7; TRBD1 agrees at 10 bases. The trim removed 1 base at V and 2 bases at J, leaving 2 bases unmatched. The CDR3 loop spans 14 amino acids. Germline V CDR1 and CDR2: SQVTM, ANQGSEA. CDR3 loop: CSVEGTGGPYEQYF. Written as DNA, the CDR3 is TGCAGCGTTGAAGGGACAGGGGGTCCCTACGAGCAGTACTTC.

This chain connects TRBV18 to TRBJ2-5; 8 bases line up with TRBD1. CDR1 and CDR2 (germline): KGHSH, LQKENI. CDR3 length: 16 residues. The V segment lost 0 bases and the J segment 5 bases; nucleotides outside the gene matches: 8. CDR3 sequence (DNA): TGTGCCAGCTCACCACCGGCAGGGGGCGCCGGGGAGACCCAGTACTTC. Translated, it gives CASSPPAGGAGETQYF.

V is TRBV7-2 and J is TRBJ1-5, with a weak D call TRBD1 (5 bases). V was shortened by 0 bases and J by 6 bases, with 9 bases between the two germline ends. The V gene's germline CDR1 is SGHTA and CDR2 FQGNSA. The CDR3 extends over 14 amino acids. Here the CDR3 DNA reads TGTGCCAGCAGCTTAGCCGTGGGGGGTCAGCCCCAGCATTTT. Its translation is CASSLAVGGQPQHF.

This rearrangement joins TRBV15 to TRBJ2-7, with a weak D call TRBD1 (6 bases). This CDR3 spans 15 amino acids. V was shortened by 5 bases and J by 0 bases, with 14 bases between the two germline ends. Germline CDR1 reads LNHNV; CDR2 reads YYDKDF (reference sequence). CDR3 loop: CATSSLQGISYEQYF. In nucleotides, the CDR3 is TGTGCCACCAGCTCTCTACAGGGCATCTCCTACGAGCAGTACTTC.

V usage is TRBV20-1 and J usage is TRBJ2-3; a weak D match, TRBD2 (6 bases). Looked up from germline, CDR1 is DFQATT and CDR2 is SNEGSKA (reference sequence). The CDR3 runs to 10 residues. DNA for the CDR3: TGCGTCGGGGGTCAGGATACGCAGTATTTT. It specifies CVGGQDTQYF.

V and J are TRBV2 and TRBJ1-5; no clear D gene. The V gene lost 6 bases and the J gene lost 6 bases, with 18 bases spanning the gap. Looked up from germline, CDR1 is SNHLY and CDR2 is FYNNEI. The CDR3 sequence is 15 residues long. The DNA for the CDR3 is TGTGCCAGCAGGAAGGACGGCGGGGAAGGTCAGCCCCAGCATTTT. It translates to CASRKDGGEGQPQHF.

The rearrangement uses TRBV7-7 and TRBJ2-3; the D gene is possibly TRBD1 (5 bases). V was trimmed by 3 bases and J by 5 bases, leaving 9 bases between them. The CDR3 covers 13 residues. Looked up from germline, CDR1 is SSHAT and CDR2 is FNYEAQ (reference sequence). CDR3 in amino acids: CASSLGRGDTQYF. CDR3 sequence (DNA): TGTGCCAGCAGCTTGGGGCGCGGAGATACGCAGTATTTT.

In this sample, this clone turned up once. The CDR3 coding sequence is TGTGCCAGCAGTGAGTCTCAGGGAGGCACCGGGGAGCTGTTTTTT. Translating it yields CASSESQGGTGELFF. The chain recombines TRBV2 with TRBJ2-2; perhaps TRBD2 as D (6 bases). The V end was cut by 3 bases, the J end by 4 bases, with 12 bases between. The CDR3 loop spans 15 amino acids. CDR1 and CDR2 (germline): SNHLY, FYNNEI.